Each of the 19 T cell receptor beta chains below was sequenced from the same sample in a study of cytomegalovirus exposure and HLA in healthy donors. This PCR relied on a set of 60 Vbeta primers and 13 Jbeta primers. Produced via immunoSEQ multiplex PCR; TCRdb's table is partial and in-frame only. The profile shows approximately 100,000 clones, over 65% of them singletons. The sample was PBMCs. The source is a female donor in good health and CMV-seropositive.

V is TRBV7-6 and J is TRBJ1-4; D remains ambiguous. CDR1 is SGHVS, CDR2 FNYEAQ, per germline. Trimming took off 1 base at V and 8 bases at J, with 8 bases between the two ends. The CDR3 consists of 13 residues. The CDR3 DNA reads as TGTGCCAGCAGCTTAGGGCCACAGGAAAAACTGTTTTTT. The encoded protein is CASSLGPQEKLFF.

The chain links TRBV28 to TRBJ1-4; unclear D gene. The CDR3 is 16 residues long. Germline-derived CDR1 and CDR2 are MDHEN and SYDVKM. Trimming shortened V by 2 bases and J by 7 bases, and 17 bases separated the two germline ends. CDR3 DNA: TGTGCCAGCAGTTTAATCGGGATCGGGGAAGTTGAAAAACTGTTTTTT. This encodes CASSLIGIGEVEKLFF.

This chain connects TRBV1 to TRBJ2-1; TRBD2, the D gene given by the table, was not confirmed from the DNA. TRBV1 is a pseudogene. The CDR3 contains 16 residues. CDR3 coding DNA: TGCACCAGCAGCCAAGTCAAGCGGGAGGATATCGGTGAGCAGTTCTTC. Translation: CTSSQVKREDIGEQFF.

This chain joins TRBV6-1 and TRBJ1-4; 7 bases align to TRBD1. This CDR3 has 14 residues. V trimming: 2 bases; J trimming: 5 bases; junction bases outside the gene matches: 2. Germline assignment: CDR1 MNHNS and CDR2 SASEGT. The CDR3 DNA follows: TGTGCCAGCAGTGAATGGGGACAGAATGAAAAACTGTTTTTT. This sequence encodes CASSEWGQNEKLFF.

The chain combines TRBV29-1 with TRBJ2-5; 7 bases line up with TRBD1. Trimming at V came to 6 bases and at J to 2 bases, leaving 6 bases not matched to a gene. The CDR3 runs to 13 residues. CDR1 SQVTM and CDR2 ANQGSEA come from the germline V gene. DNA of the CDR3: TGCAGCGTGAAACGGACAGGACAAGAGACCCAGTACTTC. This sequence encodes CSVKRTGQETQYF.

V usage is TRBV4-1 and J usage is TRBJ1-1; D is possibly TRBD1 (6 bases). The V gene lost 3 bases and the J gene lost 5 bases, with 13 bases spanning the gap. The CDR3 consists of 14 residues. Germline V gene data show CDR1 as MGHRA and CDR2 as YSYEKL. CDR3 amino acids: CASSQGASVTEAFF. In DNA, the CDR3 is TGCGCCAGCAGCCAGGGGGCGTCTGTGACTGAAGCTTTCTTT.

CDR3 loop: CSVGGYNEQFF. The CDR3, as DNA: TGCAGCGTTGGCGGTTACAATGAGCAGTTCTTC. The rearrangement joins TRBV29-1 to TRBJ2-1; D not certain. The germline V gene encodes CDR1 SQVTM and CDR2 ANQGSEA. The CDR3 consists of 11 residues. The V end lost 4 bases, the J end lost 4 bases, and 5 bases lay between the germline ends.

This clone appeared a few times. The chain uses TRBV9 and TRBJ1-1, with 11 bases that match TRBD1. The CDR3 totals 16 residues. Germline loops: CDR1 SGDLS, CDR2 YYNGEE. Trimming took 3 bases from V and 3 from J; bases not matched to a gene: 7. The CDR3 spells CASSEGTGGFDTEAFF. The DNA of the CDR3 is TGTGCCAGCAGCGAGGGGACAGGGGGTTTTGACACTGAAGCTTTCTTT.

The chain combines TRBV7-9 with TRBJ1-1; D remains unclear. CDR1 and CDR2 (germline): SEHNR, FQNEAQ (reference sequence). The CDR3 extends over 16 amino acids. V was pared by 6 bases and J by 0 bases, with 17 bases between. Written as DNA, the CDR3 is TGTGCCAGCAGTCCATGGAGGGATCGAATGAACACTGAAGCTTTCTTT. This codes for CASSPWRDRMNTEAFF.

V usage is TRBV27 and J usage is TRBJ1-2; a weak D match, TRBD1 (6 bases). The CDR3 contains 18 residues. V was trimmed by 5 bases and J by 4 bases, leaving 26 bases between them. Germline CDR1 MNHEY, CDR2 SMNVEV (reference sequence). Written as DNA, the CDR3 is TGTGCCAGCAGTCTGCGCTTCTGGGACACTCCGGGGGGCTATGGCTACACCTTC. As protein: CASSLRFWDTPGGYGYTF.

The chain links TRBV27 to TRBJ1-1; 7 bases fit TRBD1. Trimming took 5 bases from V and 6 from J; bases not matched to a gene: 15. From germline, CDR1 is MNHEY and CDR2 SMNVEV (reference sequence). The CDR3 sequence is 16 residues long. In nucleotides, the CDR3 is TGTGCCAGCAGTCGGCCCCCTCGGACAGGCTACGCTGAAGCTTTCTTT. It yields the protein CASSRPPRTGYAEAFF.

The chain joins TRBV11-2 to TRBJ2-1; no clear D gene. CDR3 length: 13 amino acids. The V and J ends lost 4 bases and 9 bases respectively, with 13 bases between them. Germline V CDR1 and CDR2: SGHAT, FQNNGV. The CDR3 DNA follows: TGTGCCAGCAGCTCAACCCGGGTTCTTGAGCAGTTCTTC. This gives the protein CASSSTRVLEQFF.

The chain recombines TRBV9 with TRBJ2-7; TRBD2 matches 9 bases. The V gene's germline CDR1 is SGDLS and CDR2 YYNGEE. This CDR3 contains 16 residues. V trimming: 0 bases; J trimming: 2 bases; junction bases outside the gene matches: 6. The CDR3 protein is CASSVASSGVAYEQYF. The CDR3 coding sequence is TGTGCCAGCAGCGTAGCTTCTAGCGGGGTAGCCTACGAGCAGTACTTC.

The chain uses TRBV23-1 and TRBJ2-7; D is ambiguous. TRBV23-1 belongs to the ORF category, with a function that is uncertain. The CDR3 length is 14 residues. The V gene lost 0 bases and the J gene lost 4 bases, with 10 bases spanning the gap. The CDR3 DNA sequence: TGCGCCAGCAGTCAATCGAATCAGGTATACGAGCAGTACTTC. It yields the protein CASSQSNQVYEQYF.

The J gene is TRBJ1-5, the V gene TRBV19; tentatively, D is TRBD1 (5 bases). V was pared by 5 bases and J by 7 bases, with 12 bases between. From germline, CDR1 is LNHDA and CDR2 SQIVND (reference sequence). The CDR3 is 13 amino acids. DNA of the CDR3: TGTGCCAGTAGTCCTCAGGGTTGGCAGCCCCAGCATTTT. Amino acid sequence: CASSPQGWQPQHF.

This chain connects TRBV5-1 to TRBJ2-1, with 8 bases fitting TRBD2. The germline gives CDR1 SGHRS, CDR2 YFSETQ. CDR3 size: 15 residues. With 3 bases clipped from V and 5 bases from J, the junction kept 7 bases outside the gene matches. CDR3 coding DNA: TGCGCCAGCAGCTCAGGGAGCGGGGGAAACAATGAGCAGTTCTTC. This sequence encodes CASSSGSGGNNEQFF.

The chain employs TRBV6-1 and TRBJ2-6; the D is unclear. The length of the CDR3 is 14 residues. The germline V gene has CDR1 MNHNS and CDR2 SASEGT. With 4 bases removed from V and 4 bases from J, the gap between germline ends came to 8 bases. The CDR3 sequence is CASSVTVGANVLTF. The CDR3 DNA sequence: TGTGCCAGCAGTGTAACAGTAGGGGCCAACGTCCTGACTTTC.

The chain combines TRBV4-2 with TRBJ1-3; D perhaps matches TRBD1 (6 bases). Trimming took 4 bases from V and 3 from J, leaving 16 bases between them. In germline, CDR1 is LGHNA, CDR2 YNFKEQ. The length of the CDR3 is 16 residues. CDR3 in amino acids: CASSPSNRVDGNTIYF. CDR3 coding DNA: TGTGCCAGCAGCCCCTCTAACAGGGTAGATGGAAACACCATATATTTT.

This clone was seen a single time. V usage is TRBV4-1 and J usage is TRBJ2-3; 7 positions agree with TRBD1. CDR1 is MGHRA and CDR2 is YSYEKL in the germline V gene. V lost 1 base, J lost 4 bases, and 5 bases stayed unmatched. The CDR3 runs to 15 residues. The CDR3 region is CASSQGVTGADTQYF. The CDR3 nucleotides are TGCGCCAGCAGCCAAGGGGTTACAGGGGCAGATACGCAGTATTTT.